This T cell receptor (beta chain) was profiled in a study of early T cells in non-severe SARS-CoV-2 infection. Study overall: The input, bulk RNA from unsorted whole blood, was sequenced, and chains were unpaired. Study conclusions and caveats: Matching results from VDJdb favored anti-spike CD8 responses, leaving private and CD4 specificities undetected.

About this clonotype: What it binds is unknown.

Unique molecular identifiers were added to individual cDNA molecules. TCRdb itself ran the 5' RACE reads through MiXCR, one entry per CDR3 protein. The sample has about 80,000 distinct CDR3 sequences; 13% to 15% are singletons. V lost 6 bases to trimming and J lost 3 bases; unmatched junction nucleotides: 12. This CDR3 contains 16 residues. CDR1 is KGHSH, CDR2 LQKENI, per germline. The receptor comes from an adult who was a healthcare worker with PCR-confirmed SARS-CoV-2 infection or an uninfected control (not recorded which). The chain is built from TRBV18 and TRBJ2-5; 8 bases are shared with TRBD2. The sequencing input was whole blood. CDR3 in DNA: TGTGCCAGCTCTATAGACCAGCGGGGGCGAAAAGAGACCCAGTACTTC. It encodes CASSIDQRGRKETQYF.